The entry below gives a single TCR beta chain sequence along with its context. This CDR3 has 14 residues. The germline CDR1 and CDR2 sequences are GTSNPN and SVGIG (reference sequence). V lost 4 bases, J lost 5 bases, and 6 bases stayed unmatched. TCRdb called the RT-PCR reads again in MiXCR, with one record for every CDR3 protein. The sample yields 650,000 to 800,000 distinct CDR3 sequences, approximately 15% seen once. The TCR originated in a female donor in good health, serving as a healthy control. The chain carries TRBV30 and TRBJ1-2, with 11 bases identical to TRBD1. Material for sequencing was memory CD4+ T cells from blood. CDR3 sequence reads: CAWKSRDRGYGYTF. The DNA of the CDR3 is TGTGCCTGGAAGAGCCGGGACAGGGGGTATGGCTACACCTTC. Full variable domain (outside the CDR3, taken from reference TRBV30 and TRBJ1-2): SQTIHQWPATLVQPVGSPLSLECTVEGTSNPNLYWYRQAAGRGLQLLFYSVGIGQISSEVPQNLSASRPQDRQFILSSKKLLLSDSGFYLCAWKSRDRGYGYTFGSGTRLTVV.